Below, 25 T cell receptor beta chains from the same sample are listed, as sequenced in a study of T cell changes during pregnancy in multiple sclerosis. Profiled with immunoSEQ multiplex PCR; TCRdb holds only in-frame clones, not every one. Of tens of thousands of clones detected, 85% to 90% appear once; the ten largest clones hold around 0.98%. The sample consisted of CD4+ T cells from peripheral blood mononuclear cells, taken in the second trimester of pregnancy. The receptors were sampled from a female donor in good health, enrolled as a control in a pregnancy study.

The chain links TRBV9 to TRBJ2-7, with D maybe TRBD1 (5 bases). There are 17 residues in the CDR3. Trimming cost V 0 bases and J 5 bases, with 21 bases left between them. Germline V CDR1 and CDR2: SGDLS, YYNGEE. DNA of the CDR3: TGTGCCAGCAGCGTAGGGCCCTCAGGGAAAGCGATGGACGAGCAGTACTTC. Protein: CASSVGPSGKAMDEQYF.

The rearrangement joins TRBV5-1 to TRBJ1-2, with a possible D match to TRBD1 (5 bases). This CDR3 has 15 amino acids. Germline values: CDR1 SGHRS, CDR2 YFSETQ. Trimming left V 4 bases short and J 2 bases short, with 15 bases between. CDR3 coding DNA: TGCGCCAGCAGCCTAAACTACGGGGGGAACTATGGCTACACCTTC. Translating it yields CASSLNYGGNYGYTF.

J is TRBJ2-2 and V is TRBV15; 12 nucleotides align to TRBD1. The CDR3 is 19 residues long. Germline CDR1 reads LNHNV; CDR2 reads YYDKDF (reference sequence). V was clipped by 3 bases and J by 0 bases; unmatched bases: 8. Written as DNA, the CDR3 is TGTGCCACCAGCAGTTCCGGGACAGGGGGCATCCCGAACACCGGGGAGCTGTTTTTT. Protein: CATSSSGTGGIPNTGELFF.

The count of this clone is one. Here the CDR3 DNA reads TGTGCTAGTGGCCCCGGGACTCAGTACTACACCTTC. This gives the protein CASGPGTQYYTF. The J gene is TRBJ1-2, the V gene TRBV12-5; maybe TRBD1 (5 bases). Trimming left V 6 bases short and J 10 bases short, with 15 bases between. This CDR3 region has 12 residues. Germline V gives CDR1 LGHNT, CDR2 FRNRAP. Looking up the rest from reference TRBV12-5 and TRBJ1-2 gives the full variable domain: DARVTQTPRHKVTEMGQEVTMRCQPILGHNTVFWYRQTMMQGLELLAYFRNRAPLDDSGMPKDRFSAEMPDATLATLKIQPSEPRDSAVYFCASGPGTQYYTFGSGTRLTVV.

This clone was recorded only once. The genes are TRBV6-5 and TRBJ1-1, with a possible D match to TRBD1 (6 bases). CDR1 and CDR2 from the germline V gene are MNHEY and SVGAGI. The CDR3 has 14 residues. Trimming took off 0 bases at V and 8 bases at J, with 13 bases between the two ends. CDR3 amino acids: CASSYSGRGGEAFF. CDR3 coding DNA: TGTGCCAGCAGTTACTCGGGAAGGGGGGGAGAAGCTTTCTTT.

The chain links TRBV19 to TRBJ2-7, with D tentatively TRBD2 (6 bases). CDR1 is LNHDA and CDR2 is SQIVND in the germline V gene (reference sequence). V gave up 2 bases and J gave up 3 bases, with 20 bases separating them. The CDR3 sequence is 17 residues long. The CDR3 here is CASSISPFTGTDYEQYF. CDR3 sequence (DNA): TGTGCCAGTAGTATAAGCCCTTTTACCGGGACTGACTACGAGCAGTACTTC.

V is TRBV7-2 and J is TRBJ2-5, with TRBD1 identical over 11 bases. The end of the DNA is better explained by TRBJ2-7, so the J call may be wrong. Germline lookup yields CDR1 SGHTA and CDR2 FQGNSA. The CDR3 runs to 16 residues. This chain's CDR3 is CASSPLWTGGLYEQYF. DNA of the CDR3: TGTGCCAGCAGCCCCCTTTGGACAGGGGGCCTGTACGAGCAGTACTTC.

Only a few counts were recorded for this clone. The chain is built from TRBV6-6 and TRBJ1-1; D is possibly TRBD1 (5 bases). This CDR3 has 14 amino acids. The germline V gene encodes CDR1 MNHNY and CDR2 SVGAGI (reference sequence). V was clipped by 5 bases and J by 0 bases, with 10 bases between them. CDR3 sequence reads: CASSRQLMNTEAFF. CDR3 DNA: TGTGCCAGCAGTCGACAGCTAATGAACACTGAAGCTTTCTTT.

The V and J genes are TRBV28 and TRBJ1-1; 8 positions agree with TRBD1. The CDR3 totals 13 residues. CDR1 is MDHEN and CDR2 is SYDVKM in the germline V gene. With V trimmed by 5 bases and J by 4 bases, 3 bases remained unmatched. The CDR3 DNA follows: TGTGCCAGCAGTGATACAGGGGGCACTGAAGCTTTCTTT. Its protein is CASSDTGGTEAFF.

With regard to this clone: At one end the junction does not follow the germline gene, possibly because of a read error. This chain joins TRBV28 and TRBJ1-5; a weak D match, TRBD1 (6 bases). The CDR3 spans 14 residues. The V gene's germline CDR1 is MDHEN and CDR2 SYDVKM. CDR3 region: CASRLSGGNQPQHF. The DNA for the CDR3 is TGTGCCAGCAGGTTATCAGGGGGCAATCAGCCCCAGCATTTT. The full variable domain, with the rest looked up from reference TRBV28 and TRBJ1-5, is DVKVTQSSRYLVKRTGEKVFLECVQDMDHENMFWYRQDPGLGLRLIYFSYDVKMKEKGDIPEGYSVSREKKERFSLILESASTNQTSMYLCASRLSGGNQPQHFGDGTRLSIL.

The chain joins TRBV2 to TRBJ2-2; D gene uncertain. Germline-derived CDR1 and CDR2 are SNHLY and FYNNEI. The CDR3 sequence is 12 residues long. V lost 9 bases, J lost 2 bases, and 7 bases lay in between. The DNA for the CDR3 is TGTGCCAGTCGGGTTAACACCGGGGAGCTGTTTTTT. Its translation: CASRVNTGELFF.

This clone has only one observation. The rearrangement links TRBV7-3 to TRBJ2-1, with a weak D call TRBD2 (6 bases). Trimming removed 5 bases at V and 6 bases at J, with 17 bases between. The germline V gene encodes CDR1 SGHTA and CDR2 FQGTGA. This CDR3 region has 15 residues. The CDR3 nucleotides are TGTGCCAGCAGCCCCTCCTCGGGACTCACCAATGAGCAGTTCTTC. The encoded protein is CASSPSSGLTNEQFF. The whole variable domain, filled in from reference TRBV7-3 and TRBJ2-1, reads GAGVSQTPSNKVTEKGKYVELRCDPISGHTALYWYRQSLGQGPEFLIYFQGTGAADDSGLPNDRFFAVRPEGSVSTLKIQRTERGDSAVYLCASSPSSGLTNEQFFGPGTRLTVL.

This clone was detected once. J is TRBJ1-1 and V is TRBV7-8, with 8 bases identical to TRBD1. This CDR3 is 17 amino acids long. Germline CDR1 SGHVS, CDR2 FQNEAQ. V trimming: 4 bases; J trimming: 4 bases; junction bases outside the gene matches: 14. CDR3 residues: CASSSRGFPTGGTEAFF. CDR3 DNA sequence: TGTGCCAGCAGCTCCCGTGGCTTTCCCACAGGGGGCACTGAAGCTTTCTTT. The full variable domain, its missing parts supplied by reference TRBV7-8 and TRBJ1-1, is GAGVSQSPRYKVAKRGQDVALRCDPISGHVSLFWYQQALGQGPEFLTYFQNEAQLDKSGLPSDRFFAERPEGSVSTLKIQRTQQEDSAVYLCASSSRGFPTGGTEAFFGQGTRLTVV.

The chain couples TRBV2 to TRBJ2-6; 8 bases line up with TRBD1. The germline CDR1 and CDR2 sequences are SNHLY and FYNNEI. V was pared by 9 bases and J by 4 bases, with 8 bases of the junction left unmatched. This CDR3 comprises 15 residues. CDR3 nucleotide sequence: TGTGCCAGTTCTCAGGGGGCGCGGGGGGCCAACGTCCTGACTTTC. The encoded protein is CASSQGARGANVLTF.

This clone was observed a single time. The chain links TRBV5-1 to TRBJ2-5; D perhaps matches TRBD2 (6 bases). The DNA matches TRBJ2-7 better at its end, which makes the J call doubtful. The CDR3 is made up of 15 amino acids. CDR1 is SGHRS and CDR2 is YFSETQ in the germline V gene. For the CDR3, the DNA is TGCGCCAGCAGCTTCCTGGACGGGACTTCCTACGAGCAGTACTTC. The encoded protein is CASSFLDGTSYEQYF.

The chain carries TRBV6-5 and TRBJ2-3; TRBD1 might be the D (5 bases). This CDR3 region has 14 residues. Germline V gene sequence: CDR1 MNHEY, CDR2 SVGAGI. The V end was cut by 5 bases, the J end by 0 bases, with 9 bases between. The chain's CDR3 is CASSRTTSTDTQYF. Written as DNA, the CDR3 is TGTGCCAGCAGTCGGACAACTAGCACAGATACGCAGTATTTT.

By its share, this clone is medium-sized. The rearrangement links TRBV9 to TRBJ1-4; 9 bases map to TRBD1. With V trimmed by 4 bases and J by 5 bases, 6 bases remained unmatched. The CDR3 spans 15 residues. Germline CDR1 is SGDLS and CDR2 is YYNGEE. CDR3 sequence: CASSPGTGRNEKLFF. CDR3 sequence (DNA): TGTGCCAGCAGCCCTGGGACAGGGAGGAATGAAAAACTGTTTTTT.

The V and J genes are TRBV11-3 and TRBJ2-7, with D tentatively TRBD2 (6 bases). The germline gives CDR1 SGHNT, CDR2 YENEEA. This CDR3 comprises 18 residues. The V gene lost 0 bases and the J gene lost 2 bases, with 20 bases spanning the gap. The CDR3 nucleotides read TGTGCCAGCAGCTTAGATCGAGGCGGAGGAGCGGGCACCTACGAGCAGTACTTC. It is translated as CASSLDRGGGAGTYEQYF.

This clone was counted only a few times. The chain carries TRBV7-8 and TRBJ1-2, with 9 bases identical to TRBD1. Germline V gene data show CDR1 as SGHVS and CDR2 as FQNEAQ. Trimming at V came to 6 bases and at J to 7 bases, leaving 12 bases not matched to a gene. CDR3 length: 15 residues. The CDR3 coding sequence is TGTGCCAGCAGAAGTACCCGGGGACAGGGTGGTGGCTACACCTTC. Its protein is CASRSTRGQGGGYTF.

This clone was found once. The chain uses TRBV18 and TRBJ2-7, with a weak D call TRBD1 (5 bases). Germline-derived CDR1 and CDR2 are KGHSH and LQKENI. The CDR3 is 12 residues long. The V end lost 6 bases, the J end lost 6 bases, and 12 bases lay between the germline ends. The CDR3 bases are TGTGCCAGCTCCGGTTTTCAGGGCGAGCAGTACTTC. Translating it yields CASSGFQGEQYF.

In DNA form, the CDR3 reads TGTGCCTGGAGTGCTCTCGGACTAGCGGGAGAGCAGTACTTC. Amino acid sequence: CAWSALGLAGEQYF. The chain couples TRBV30 to TRBJ2-7, with 12 nucleotides matching TRBD2. The J segment lost 7 bases and the V segment lost 1 base, leaving 5 bases of the junction unmatched. Germline V gene data show CDR1 as GTSNPN and CDR2 as SVGIG (reference sequence). The CDR3 sequence is 14 residues long.

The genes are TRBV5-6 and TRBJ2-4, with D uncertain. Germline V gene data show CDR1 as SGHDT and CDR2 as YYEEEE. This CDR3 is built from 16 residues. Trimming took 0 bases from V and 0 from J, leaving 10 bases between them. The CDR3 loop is CASSLVPQLAKNIQYF. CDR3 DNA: TGTGCCAGCAGCTTGGTTCCACAGCTAGCCAAAAACATTCAGTACTTC.

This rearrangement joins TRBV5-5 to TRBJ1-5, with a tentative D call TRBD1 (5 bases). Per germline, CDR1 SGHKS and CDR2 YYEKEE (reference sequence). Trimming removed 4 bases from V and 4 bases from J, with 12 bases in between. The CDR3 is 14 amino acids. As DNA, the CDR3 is TGTGCCAGCAGCCCGTACCAGGGTAATCAGCCCCAGCATTTT. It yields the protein CASSPYQGNQPQHF.

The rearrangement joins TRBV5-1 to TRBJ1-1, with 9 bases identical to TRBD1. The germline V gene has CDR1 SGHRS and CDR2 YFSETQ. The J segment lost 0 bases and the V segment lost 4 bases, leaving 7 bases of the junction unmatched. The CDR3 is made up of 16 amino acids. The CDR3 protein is CASSTGTGPVNTEAFF. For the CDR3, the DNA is TGCGCCAGCAGCACTGGGACAGGGCCCGTGAACACTGAAGCTTTCTTT.

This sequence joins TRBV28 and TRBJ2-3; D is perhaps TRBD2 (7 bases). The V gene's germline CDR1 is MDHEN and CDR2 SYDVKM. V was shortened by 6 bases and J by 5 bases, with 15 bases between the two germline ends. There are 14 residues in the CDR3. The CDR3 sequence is CASSPGGAKDTQYF. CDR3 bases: TGTGCCAGCAGCCCTGGGGGGGCGAAAGATACGCAGTATTTT.